One TCR beta chain is described in this entry. Its antigen is as yet unknown. The sample is drawn from a study of T cell responses to AZD1222 COVID-19 vaccine. Only in-frame clones appear in the TCRdb table, and some are missing; sequencing was by immunoSEQ multiplex PCR. The data contain more than 90,000 clones, approximately 84% of them seen just once; the ten biggest clones take up approximately 9.4%. General observations from the study: The study identified only six AZD1222 recipients as seropositive at baseline. Clonal diversity was possibly underestimated, and white British individuals and females predominated among donors. Reports indicate that nearly half of spike-specific TCRs are directed at unmutated variant regions.

The CDR3 is 14 residues long. Between the trimmed V and J ends, which lost 4 bases and 0 bases, there was a span of 7 bases. Germline V gene data show CDR1 as MNHEY and CDR2 as SVGAGI. Sequenced material: peripheral blood, taken on day 0 of AZD1222 vaccination. The chain has TRBV6-5 and TRBJ2-1; tentatively, D is TRBD2 (5 bases). The receptor was derived from an adult in good health. The CDR3, as DNA: TGTGCCAGCAGTTGGGAGAGCTCCTACAATGAGCAGTTCTTC. Amino acids: CASSWESSYNEQFF.